A selection of T cell receptor beta chains follows, all from one sample in a study of blood T cells in healthy people across ages. A single record per CDR3 protein comes from TCRdb applying MiXCR to the 5' RACE reads. Of fewer than 900,000 distinct CDR3 sequences in the sample, 35% to 40% were seen once. Input material: blood. The receptors shown here come from a man aged 18-30 years in good health. The CDR3 runs from the conserved cysteine through the conserved F or W. Each record gives: clone size, J gene, V gene, D gene, CDR3 DNA, CDR3 protein. The D gene is left open where the match is weak. The size of a clone is reported for some rows only, either as once, few or many, or as a class for expanded clones.

>.|TRBJ2-5|TRBV11-2|.
TGTGCCAGCAGCTTAGGAGCCAGGGACTTCGAGACCCAGTACTTC
CASSLGARDFETQYF
>.|TRBJ2-1|TRBV20-1|TRBD2
TGCAGTGCCCCCCCTGGTGGGCGGGGGAGAAACAATGAGCAGTTCTTC
CSAPPGGRGRNNEQFF
>.|TRBJ1-1|TRBV5-1|.
TGCGCCAGCAGCCCCGGCGGGGGGCAAGCGGAAGCTTTCTTT
CASSPGGGQAEAFF
>.|TRBJ2-1|TRBV20-1|TRBD2
TGCAGTGCTAGGAGGGGGACTAGTGGGGGTGGTGAGCAGTTCTTC
CSARRGTSGGGEQFF
>.|TRBJ2-6|TRBV7-2|.
TGTGCCAGCAGCTTAGTTTTCTTGGGCTCTGGGGCCAACGTCCTGACTTTC
CASSLVFLGSGANVLTF
>.|TRBJ2-5|TRBV12-3/TRBV12-4|TRBD1
TGTGCCAGCAGTCCCCGGGGACAGAGCCCCTACAATGAGCAGTACTTC
CASSPRGQSPYNEQYF
>.|TRBJ2-1|TRBV20-1|.
TGCAGTGCTAGAATGGGGGGCCCCTACAATGAGCAGTTCTTC
CSARMGGPYNEQFF
>once|TRBJ1-1|TRBV5-6|.
TGTGCCAGCAGCCAACGGGCAGGGATTGAAGCTTTCTTT
CASSQRAGIEAFF
>.|TRBJ2-1|TRBV7-3|TRBD1
TGTGCCAGCAGCAGACAGGGATCGCACTCCTACAATGAGCAGTTCTTC
CASSRQGSHSYNEQFF
>few|TRBJ2-5|TRBV6-2/TRBV6-3|.
TGTGCCAGCAGTTACAGTGGACGCTTAGGAGAGACCCAGTACTTC
CASSYSGRLGETQYF
>many|TRBJ2-3|TRBV21-1|.
TGTGCCCCTAGTGCAGGGAAGGAGGATACGCAGTATTTT
CAPSAGKEDTQYF
>.|TRBJ1-1|TRBV20-1|TRBD1
TGCAGTGCTCCCAGGGGGTTGCAGATTGAAGCTTTCTTT
CSAPRGLQIEAFF
>.|TRBJ1-6|TRBV4-2|.
TGTGCCAGCAGCCCCCGACACGAACCGGGGGGCTCCTATAATTCACCCCTCCACTTT
CASSPRHEPGGSYNSPLHF
>.|TRBJ2-3|TRBV7-9|TRBD2
TGTGCCAGCAGCGGCGGTCCCGGGACTAGCGGGGGGGCGGCAGATACGCAGTATTTT
CASSGGPGTSGGAADTQYF
>.|TRBJ1-1|TRBV19|.
TGTGCCACCTCCCCCTTGCGGGTTCGGGACACTGAAGCTTTCTTT
CATSPLRVRDTEAFF
>.|TRBJ1-5|TRBV5-1|.
TGCGCCAGCAGCTTGAATGGGGGTAGCAATCAGCCCCAGCATTTT
CASSLNGGSNQPQHF
>few|TRBJ1-1|TRBV12-3/TRBV12-4|.
TGTGCCAGCAGTTTAGGGGCAGGGCGTCAAGCTTTCTTT
CASSLGAGRQAFF
>.|TRBJ2-1|TRBV19|.
TGTGCCAGTAGTATTAGTCTTGGTTACAATGAGCAGTTCTTC
CASSISLGYNEQFF
>many|TRBJ2-3|TRBV5-1|.
TGCGCCAGCAGCCAGGACCCAGCAGATACGCAGTATTTT
CASSQDPADTQYF
>few|TRBJ1-2|TRBV9|.
TGTGCCAGCACCCGGGGAGATACTAACTATGGCTACACCTTC
CASTRGDTNYGYTF
>.|TRBJ1-5|TRBV28|TRBD1
TGTGCCAGCAGTTCGCCGACCGGGACAGGGGGCAATCAGCCCCAGCATTTT
CASSSPTGTGGNQPQHF
>.|TRBJ1-5|TRBV3-1|TRBD1
TGTGCCAGCAGCCAAACCGGGACAGGCAATCAGCCCCAGCATTTT
CASSQTGTGNQPQHF
>.|TRBJ2-3|TRBV21-1|.
TGTGCCAGCAGCAAGAACGAGGACGCAGATACGCAGTATTTT
CASSKNEDADTQYF
>.|TRBJ1-1|TRBV4-2|.
TGTGCCAGCAGCCAAGAAGGCCAGGGTGAGGTAGGGAGTGAAGCTTTCTTT
CASSQEGQGEVGSEAFF
>.|TRBJ2-1|TRBV20-1|.
TGCAGTGCTAGAGACACCCCGGGACTCACACACAATGAGCAGTTCTTC
CSARDTPGLTHNEQFF
>.|TRBJ2-1|TRBV11-3|TRBD2
TGTGCCAGCAGCACCGGGACTAGCGGGGCTAGCTCCTACAATGAGCAGTTCTTC
CASSTGTSGASSYNEQFF
>.|TRBJ2-5|TRBV24-1|TRBD1
TGTGCCACCAGTGATCCCGGACAGGTAGGGGAGACCCAGTACTTC
CATSDPGQVGETQYF
>.|TRBJ1-1|TRBV12-3/TRBV12-4|.
TGTGCCAGCAGACCCATTTCAGGGAACACTGAAGCTTTCTTT
CASRPISGNTEAFF
>few|TRBJ1-2|TRBV7-2|.
TGTGCCAGCAGCAACCAGGGAGGAACTTCTGGCTACACCTTC
CASSNQGGTSGYTF
>many|TRBJ1-1|TRBV29-1|.
TGCAGCGTTGAAGATAGGGAGGAAGCTTTCTTT
CSVEDREEAFF
>.|TRBJ1-5|TRBV20-1|.
TGCAGTGCTAGCGAATACAGGGAGATTGGAAATCAGCCCCAGCATTTT
CSASEYREIGNQPQHF
>few|TRBJ1-2|TRBV4-3|.
TGCGCCAGCAGCCACTATAACACGGGGGGCTATGGCTACACCTTC
CASSHYNTGGYGYTF
>.|TRBJ1-2|TRBV7-9|.
TGTGCCAGCAGCTCTTCAGCGGGTTATGGCTACACCTTC
CASSSSAGYGYTF
>.|TRBJ2-1|TRBV7-2|TRBD2
TGTGCCAGCGGATCCCGACTAGCGGACAATGAGCAGTTCTTC
CASGSRLADNEQFF
>.|TRBJ2-1|TRBV19|TRBD2
TGTGCCAGTAGTTCCCGACTAGCGGGGAAGTTCTTC
CASSSRLAGKFF
>few|TRBJ1-6|TRBV20-1|.
TGCAGTGCTAGAGGCATCCTTAATTCACCCCTCCACTTT
CSARGILNSPLHF
>few|TRBJ2-1|TRBV6-2/TRBV6-3|.
TGTGCCAGCAGTTACTCGTTGGCTAATGAGCAGTTCTTC
CASSYSLANEQFF
>few|TRBJ1-6|TRBV2|.
TGTGCCAGCAGATTGGAGGGCAATCGTAATTCACCCCTCCACTTT
CASRLEGNRNSPLHF
>.|TRBJ1-5|TRBV18|.
TGTGCCAGCTCACCTGGAGCTTTTCAGCCCCAGCATTTT
CASSPGAFQPQHF
>many|TRBJ1-2|TRBV12-3/TRBV12-4|.
TGTGCCAGCAGTTTGGGGACCGGGGGTACCTATGGCTACACCTTC
CASSLGTGGTYGYTF
>.|TRBJ2-5|TRBV7-2|.
TGTGCCAGCAGCCAATTCGGGGACTCGCAAGAGACCCAGTACTTC
CASSQFGDSQETQYF